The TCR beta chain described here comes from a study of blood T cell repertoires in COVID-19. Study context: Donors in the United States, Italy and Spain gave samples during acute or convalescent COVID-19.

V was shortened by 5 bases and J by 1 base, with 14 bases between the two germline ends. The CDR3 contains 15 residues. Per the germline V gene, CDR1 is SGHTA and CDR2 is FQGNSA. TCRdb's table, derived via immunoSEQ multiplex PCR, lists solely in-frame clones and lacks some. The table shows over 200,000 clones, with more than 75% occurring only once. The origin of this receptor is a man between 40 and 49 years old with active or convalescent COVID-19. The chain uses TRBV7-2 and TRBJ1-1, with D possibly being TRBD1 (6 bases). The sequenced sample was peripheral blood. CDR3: CASSLSRGGNTEAFF. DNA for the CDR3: TGTGCCAGCAGCCTTTCTAGGGGGGGGAACACTGAAGCTTTCTTT.